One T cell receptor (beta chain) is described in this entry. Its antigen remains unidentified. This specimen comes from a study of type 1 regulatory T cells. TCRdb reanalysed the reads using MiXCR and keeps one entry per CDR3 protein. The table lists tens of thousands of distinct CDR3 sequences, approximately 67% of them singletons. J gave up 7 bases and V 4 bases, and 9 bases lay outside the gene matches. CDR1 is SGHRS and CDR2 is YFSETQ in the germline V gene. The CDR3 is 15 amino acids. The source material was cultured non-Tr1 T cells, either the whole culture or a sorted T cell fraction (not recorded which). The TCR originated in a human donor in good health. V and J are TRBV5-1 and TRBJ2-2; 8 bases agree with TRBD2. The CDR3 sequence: CASSDLAGMNGELFF. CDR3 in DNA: TGCGCCAGCAGCGACTTAGCGGGAATGAACGGGGAGCTGTTTTTT.